The T cell receptor beta chain described here comes from a study of spatial heterogeneity in lung cancer. Study in general: Detected sequences consistently included more beta-chain ones than alpha-chain ones.

TCR cDNA molecules were tagged individually, and each one carried a unique molecular identifier. One entry per CDR3 protein results from TCRdb running MiXCR on the 5' RACE reads. Here the sample spans just under 40,000 distinct CDR3 sequences, around 5.8% being singletons. V shed 1 base and J shed 3 bases, with 30 bases lying between them. Germline loops: CDR1 LNHNV, CDR2 YYDKDF (reference sequence). The CDR3 contains 22 residues. As for time point: sample taken at primary tumor resection. Unsorted tumor, nontumor lung tissue or cryopreserved PBMC supplied the whole RNA. Around 70 TRACERx patients with early, untreated non-small cell lung cancer donated samples. Study-level results: Resection blood, more than follow-up blood, showed ubiquitous expanded tumor TCRs.

Ten or more counts support this clonotype. What it binds is unknown. The clonotype was recovered from a male donor with early-stage non-small cell lung cancer. This chain joins TRBV15 and TRBJ1-4, with D possibly matching TRBD1 (6 bases). The specimen comprised PBMCs, sampled at surgery. The CDR3 bases are TGTGCCACCAGCAGAGTGGGATTTACAGGGAGCCGGAGTAGTTCAGCTAATGAAAAACTGTTTTTT. Its translation is CATSRVGFTGSRSSSANEKLFF.